Listed below are T cell receptor beta chains from one sample, sequenced in a study of CD8+ T cells in alopecia areata. TCRdb keeps only in-frame clones here, not all; method: immunoSEQ multiplex PCR. Found here are approximately 210,000 clones, more than 60% of them singletons; the top ten hold 1% to 1.5%. The sequences come from CD4+ T cells sorted from blood, collected around week 42, from a patient treated with tofacitinib. The source is a human donor with alopecia areata. Each CDR3 is given with its conserved first and last residue. Fields, in order: D gene, J gene, V gene, CDR3 protein. The D gene is left open where the match is weak.

NA	TRBJ1-1	TRBV5-5	CASSLEGVYTEAFF
TRBD1	TRBJ2-3	TRBV4-3	CASSQDWGYRGDTQYF
NA	TRBJ1-2	TRBV10-3	CAIQGGDYGYTF
NA	TRBJ1-5	TRBV29-1	CSVITQGYSNQPQHF
NA	TRBJ1-2	TRBV5-1	CASSLVENYGYTF
NA	TRBJ1-4	TRBV30	CAWSMDRNEKLFF
NA	TRBJ1-6	TRBV19	CASSSRQTPLHF
TRBD2	TRBJ2-5	TRBV13	CASSARLAGEETQYF
TRBD1	TRBJ1-5	TRBV5-1	CASSLAGTGSQPQHF
TRBD1	TRBJ1-5	TRBV15	CATSRGGGIGNQPQHF
NA	TRBJ1-5	TRBV14	CASSQHNQPQHF
TRBD2	TRBJ2-1	TRBV10-3	CAISDLRGYNEQFF
TRBD1	TRBJ1-1	TRBV29-1	CSVTDRGNTEAFF
NA	TRBJ1-2	TRBV23-1	CASSPPGPNYGYTF
NA	TRBJ2-5	TRBV5-6	CASSTDLQETQYF
NA	TRBJ1-5	TRBV30	CAWSVEGNQPQHF
NA	TRBJ2-2	TRBV14	CASSQQMGIGELFF
TRBD1	TRBJ1-2	TRBV5-1	CASSLDTGGGGYTF
NA	TRBJ2-3	TRBV29-1	CSVEYWGLGNTQYF
NA	TRBJ1-4	TRBV25-1	CASTGKANEKLFF
TRBD2	TRBJ2-1	TRBV29-1	CSARGGASFYNEQFF
NA	TRBJ2-4	TRBV15	CATSDGPKNIQYF
TRBD1	TRBJ1-1	TRBV2	CATRTGMNTEAFF
NA	TRBJ1-1	TRBV29-1	CSGRDVGTEAFF
NA	TRBJ1-2	TRBV20-1	CSANDGYTF
TRBD1	TRBJ2-7	TRBV14	CASSLRTGGDYEQYF
NA	TRBJ2-3	TRBV5-4	CASTEKGPSTDTQYF
NA	TRBJ1-1	TRBV4-1	CASSQDWPAQFEAFF
NA	TRBJ1-2	TRBV29-1	CSVDSYGYTF
NA	TRBJ2-7	TRBV30	CAWSVRSGIEHEQYF
TRBD1	TRBJ2-5	TRBV30	CAWSPRDREIRETQYF
TRBD2	TRBJ2-3	TRBV29-1	CSVLGGGLGSTDTQYF
TRBD2	TRBJ2-1	TRBV29-1	CSVGGGGLAGVTYNEQFF
NA	TRBJ2-6	TRBV29-1	CSVEALRQAPSCGANVLTF
TRBD1	TRBJ2-4	TRBV11-2	CASSLVRDRGPNIQYF
TRBD1	TRBJ2-3	TRBV19	CASTQDRAGNTQYF
NA	TRBJ1-2	TRBV10-3	CAIRTEGHSNYGYTF
NA	TRBJ2-3	TRBV29-1	CSVDGGAPTDTQYF
NA	TRBJ2-5	TRBV5-1	CASSSPSETQYF
TRBD2	TRBJ2-7	TRBV9	CASSVGPRGREEQYF
NA	TRBJ2-7	TRBV30	CAWSRVDEQYF
NA	TRBJ2-5	TRBV15	CATSRQPVTQETQYF
NA	TRBJ1-2	TRBV14	CASSQVSVYGYTF
NA	TRBJ2-4	TRBV10-2	CASSEGNRNIQYF
NA	TRBJ2-3	TRBV29-1	CSVEDRGTDTQYF
TRBD1	TRBJ1-1	TRBV19	CASIRERQGSEAFF
TRBD1	TRBJ2-3	TRBV28	CASRRGQGSTDTQYF
NA	TRBJ2-7	TRBV29-1	CSVEGKGLGHEQYF
NA	TRBJ1-1	TRBV11-3	CASSLVTEAFF
NA	TRBJ2-4	TRBV11-2	CASSLDSGRNKNIQYF